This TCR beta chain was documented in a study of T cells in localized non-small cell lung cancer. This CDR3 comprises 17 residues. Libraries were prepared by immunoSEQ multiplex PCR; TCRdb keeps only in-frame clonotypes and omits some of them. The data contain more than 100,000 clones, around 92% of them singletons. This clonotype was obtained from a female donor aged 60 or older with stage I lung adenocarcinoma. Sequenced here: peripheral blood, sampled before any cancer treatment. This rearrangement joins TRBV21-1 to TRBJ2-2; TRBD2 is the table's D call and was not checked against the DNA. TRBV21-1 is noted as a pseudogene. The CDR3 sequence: CASSTGLAGENTGELFF. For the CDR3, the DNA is TGTGCCAGCAGCACGGGACTAGCGGGAGAGAACACCGGGGAGCTGTTTTTT.